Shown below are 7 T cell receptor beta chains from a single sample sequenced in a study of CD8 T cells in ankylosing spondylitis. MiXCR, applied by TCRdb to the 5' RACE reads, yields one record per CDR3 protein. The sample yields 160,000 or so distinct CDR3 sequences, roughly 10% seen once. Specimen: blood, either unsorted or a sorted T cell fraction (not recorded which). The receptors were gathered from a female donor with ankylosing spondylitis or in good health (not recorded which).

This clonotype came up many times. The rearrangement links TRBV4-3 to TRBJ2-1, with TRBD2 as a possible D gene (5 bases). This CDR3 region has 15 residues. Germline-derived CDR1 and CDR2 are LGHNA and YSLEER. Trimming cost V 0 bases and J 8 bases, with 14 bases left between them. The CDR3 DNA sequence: TGCGCCAGCAGCCAAGATAGGAGTAGCGTTCATGAGCAGTTCTTC. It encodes CASSQDRSSVHEQFF.

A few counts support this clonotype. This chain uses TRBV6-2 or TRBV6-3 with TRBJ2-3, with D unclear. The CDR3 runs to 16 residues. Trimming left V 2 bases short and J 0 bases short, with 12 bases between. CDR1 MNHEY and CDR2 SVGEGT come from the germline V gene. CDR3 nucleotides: TGTGCCAGCAGTTACCGGGCCTCCTCTAGCACAGATACGCAGTATTTT. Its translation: CASSYRASSSTDTQYF.

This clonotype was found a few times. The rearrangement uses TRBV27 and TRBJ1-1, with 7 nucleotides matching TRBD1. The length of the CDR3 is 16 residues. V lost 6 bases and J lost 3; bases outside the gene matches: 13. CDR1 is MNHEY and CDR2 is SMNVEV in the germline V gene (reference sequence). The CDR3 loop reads CASSSDRVNFDTEAFF. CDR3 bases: TGTGCCAGCAGCTCCGACAGGGTGAATTTTGACACTGAAGCTTTCTTT.

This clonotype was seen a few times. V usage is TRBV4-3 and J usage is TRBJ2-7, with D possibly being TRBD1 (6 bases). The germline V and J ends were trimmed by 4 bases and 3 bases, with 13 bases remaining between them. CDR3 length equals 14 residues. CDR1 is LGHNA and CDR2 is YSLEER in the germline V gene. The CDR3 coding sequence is TGCGCCAGCAGCCCAGGGGTAGGACTCTACGAGCAGTACTTC. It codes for CASSPGVGLYEQYF.

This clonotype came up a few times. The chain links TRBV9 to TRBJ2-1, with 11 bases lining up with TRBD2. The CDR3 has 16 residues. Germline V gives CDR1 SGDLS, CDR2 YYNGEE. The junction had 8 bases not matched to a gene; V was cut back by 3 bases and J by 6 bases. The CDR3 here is CASSASGTSGLNEQFF. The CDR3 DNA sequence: TGTGCCAGCAGCGCGTCCGGGACTAGCGGTCTCAATGAGCAGTTCTTC. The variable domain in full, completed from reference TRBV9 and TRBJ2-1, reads DSGVTQTPKHLITATGQRVTLRCSPRSGDLSVYWYQQSLDQGLQFLIQYYNGEERAKGNILERFSAQQFPDLHSELNLSSLELGDSALYFCASSASGTSGLNEQFFGPGTRLTVL.

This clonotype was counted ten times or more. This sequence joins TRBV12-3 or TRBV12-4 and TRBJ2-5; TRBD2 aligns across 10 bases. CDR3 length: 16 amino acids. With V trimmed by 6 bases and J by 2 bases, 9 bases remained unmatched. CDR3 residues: CASSAGLAEPQETQYF. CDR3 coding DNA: TGTGCCAGCAGCGCTGGACTAGCGGAGCCTCAAGAGACCCAGTACTTC.

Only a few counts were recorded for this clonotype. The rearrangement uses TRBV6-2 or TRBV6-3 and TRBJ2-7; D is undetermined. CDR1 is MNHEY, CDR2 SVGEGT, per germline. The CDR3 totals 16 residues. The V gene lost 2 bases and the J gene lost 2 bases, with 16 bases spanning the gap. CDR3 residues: CASSYPTSKRTYEQYF. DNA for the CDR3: TGTGCCAGCAGTTACCCTACCTCCAAAAGAACCTACGAGCAGTACTTC.